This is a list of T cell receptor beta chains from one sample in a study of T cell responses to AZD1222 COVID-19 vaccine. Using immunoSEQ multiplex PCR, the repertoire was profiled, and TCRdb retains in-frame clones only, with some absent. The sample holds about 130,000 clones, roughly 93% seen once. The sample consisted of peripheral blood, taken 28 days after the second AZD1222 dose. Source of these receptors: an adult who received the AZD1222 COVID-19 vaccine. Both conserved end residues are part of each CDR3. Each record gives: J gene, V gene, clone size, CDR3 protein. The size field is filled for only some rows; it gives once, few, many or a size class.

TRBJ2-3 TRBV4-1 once CASSQVEGGDTQYF
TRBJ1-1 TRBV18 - CASSPGQLNTEAFF
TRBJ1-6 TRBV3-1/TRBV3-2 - CASSVGQNSPLHF
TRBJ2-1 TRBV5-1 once CASSFSGGPNEQFF
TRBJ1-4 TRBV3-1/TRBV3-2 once CASSQEPFGGIGEKLFF
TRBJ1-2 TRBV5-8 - CASSFRVGGYTF
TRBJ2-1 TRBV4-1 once CASSPDRGSSYNEQFF
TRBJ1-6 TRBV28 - CASSPGQGGSSPLHF
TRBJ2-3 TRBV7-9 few CASTLSGGLADTQYF
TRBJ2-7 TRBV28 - CASTWTGSSYEQYF
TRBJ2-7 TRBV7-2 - CASSPRYDSYEQYF
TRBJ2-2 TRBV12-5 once CASGFSGVNTGELFF
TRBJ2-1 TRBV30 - CAWSHGRYNEQFF
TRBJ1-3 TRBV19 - CASRRLGTSGNTIYF
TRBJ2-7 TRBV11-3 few CASSSAPQATKEQYF
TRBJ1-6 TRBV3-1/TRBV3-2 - CASSQDTDSPLHF
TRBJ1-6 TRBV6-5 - CASSRTLGLLHF
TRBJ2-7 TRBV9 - CASSVGVGTPAYEQYF
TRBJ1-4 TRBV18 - CASSSGALGEKLFF
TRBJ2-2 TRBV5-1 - CASSSGQNTGELFF
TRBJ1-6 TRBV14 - CATSALTGGSLTPLHF
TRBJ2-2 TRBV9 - CASSVGQGITGELFF
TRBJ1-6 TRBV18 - CASSPLAAAPPGTNSPLHF
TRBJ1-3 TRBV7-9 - CASSSGTGGLVGSGNTIYF
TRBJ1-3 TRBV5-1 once CASSSDSSGNTIYF
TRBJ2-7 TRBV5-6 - CASSPSLLGGLSYEQYF
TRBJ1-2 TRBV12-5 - CASGLGMNYGYTF
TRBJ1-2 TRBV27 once CASSSGTGGSGYTF